These 13 T cell receptor beta chains share one sample of origin, sequenced in a study of post-analysis software for immune sequencing data. Study-wide results and limits: In patients, about five TRBV segments were more frequent than in controls, with TRBV5-6, TRBV5-1 and TRBV20-1 among them.

Their target antigens are unknown. Presence of unique molecular identifiers characterized the TCR beta cDNA libraries. Using its own MiXCR run on the PCR reads, TCRdb lists one record per CDR3 protein. There are about 400,000 distinct CDR3 sequences in the sample; about a third occur only once, and around 15% lies in the top ten. The material sequenced was blood. The receptors stem from a girl between 5 and 17 years old with multiple sclerosis.

The rearrangement uses TRBV4-3 and TRBJ2-3, with TRBD2 identical over 14 bases. V lost 4 bases to trimming and J lost 2 bases; unmatched junction nucleotides: 11. CDR1 and CDR2 (germline): LGHNA, YSLEER. This CDR3 contains 19 residues. The chain's CDR3 is CASSPGLAGARVNTDTQYF. The DNA for the CDR3 is TGCGCCAGCAGCCCGGGACTAGCGGGGGCCCGCGTGAACACAGATACGCAGTATTTT.

V gene TRBV6-5 combines with J gene TRBJ1-1, with 8 bases aligning to TRBD1. The CDR3 has 14 amino acids. Germline lookup yields CDR1 MNHEY and CDR2 SVGAGI. V shed 5 bases, J shed 4 bases, and the junction held 6 bases outside the gene matches. The DNA of the CDR3 is TGTGCCAGCAGTAGACAGGGGAAGGGCACTGAAGCTTTCTTT. Amino acid sequence: CASSRQGKGTEAFF.

In its sample, this clonotype was seen once. This sequence joins TRBV9 and TRBJ1-2; 7 positions agree with TRBD1. The CDR3 has 13 residues. J lost 5 bases, V lost 3 bases, and 4 bases had no gene match. Germline-derived CDR1 and CDR2 are SGDLS and YYNGEE. The CDR3 nucleotides are TGTGCCAGCAGCGAACAGGGGAAATATGGCTACACCTTC. It yields the protein CASSEQGKYGYTF.

This clonotype was found once. The gene calls are TRBV3-1 and TRBJ2-7; D not resolved. Germline V gene sequence: CDR1 LGHDT, CDR2 YNNKEL (reference sequence). V shed 1 base and J shed 12 bases, with 13 bases lying between them. This CDR3 is 12 amino acids long. This chain's CDR3 is CASSQGGRLLYF. The CDR3 DNA reads TGTGCCAGCAGCCAAGGTGGGCGGCTTTTGTACTTC.

The rearrangement joins TRBV10-3 to TRBJ1-1, with D unresolved. Germline lookup yields CDR1 ENHRY and CDR2 SYGVKD. This CDR3 spans 13 amino acids. V was cut by 6 bases and J by 1 base, with 9 bases left in between. In DNA form, the CDR3 reads TGTGCCATCAGGGACGGGAGGAACACTGAAGCTTTCTTT. This codes for CAIRDGRNTEAFF.

This clonotype was found a few times. The gene calls are TRBV20-1 and TRBJ2-7, with TRBD2 matching 9 bases. The V gene end was trimmed by 1 base and the J gene end by 3 bases; junction bases not matched to a gene: 10. This CDR3 is built from 16 residues. CDR1 and CDR2 (germline): DFQATT, SNEGSKA (reference sequence). This chain's CDR3 is CSARAPGVAGDYEQYF. CDR3 DNA sequence: TGCAGTGCTAGAGCCCCCGGAGTAGCGGGGGACTACGAGCAGTACTTC.

This clonotype was observed a few times. The V and J genes are TRBV6-5 and TRBJ2-7; the D gene is possibly TRBD1 (6 bases). The CDR3 sequence is 15 residues long. In germline, CDR1 is MNHEY, CDR2 SVGAGI. V was trimmed by 6 bases and J by 0 bases, leaving 15 bases between them. CDR3 sequence reads: CASSSPGHSSYEQYF. The CDR3 region has the DNA TGTGCCAGCAGCTCACCGGGACACAGCTCCTACGAGCAGTACTTC.

In nucleotides, the CDR3 is TGTGCCAGCAACTCCGGACTCTCGCGAGGGGCTGAAGCTTTCTTT. It specifies CASNSGLSRGAEAFF. The V call is TRBV6-6, the J call TRBJ1-1; TRBD1 might be the D (5 bases). Trimming removed 7 bases from V and 6 bases from J, with 21 bases in between. The CDR3 totals 15 residues. Germline CDR1 is MNHNY and CDR2 is SVGAGI (reference sequence).

This clonotype has only a few counts. The chain couples TRBV9 to TRBJ2-7, with a possible D match to TRBD1 (6 bases). Looked up from germline, CDR1 is SGDLS and CDR2 is YYNGEE. The CDR3 is 14 amino acids. V lost 2 bases and J lost 6, with 15 bases in between. The DNA for the CDR3 is TGTGCCAGCAGCGTCCCGCCGGTAGGGGGCGAGCAGTACTTC. Its protein is CASSVPPVGGEQYF.

As for this clonotype: One end of the junction does not line up with germline, which may come from a read error. V and J are TRBV6-2 or TRBV6-3 and TRBJ1-2; a possible D gene is TRBD1 (6 bases). CDR1 and CDR2 (germline): MNHEY, SVGEGT. The CDR3 loop spans 15 amino acids. CDR3 bases: TGTGTCAGCAGGTCAGGACAGCTTCCTCTCTATGGCTACACCTTC. It translates to CVSRSGQLPLYGYTF.

This clonotype was seen only a few times. J is TRBJ2-7 and V is TRBV27, with TRBD1 as a possible D gene (5 bases). Germline values: CDR1 MNHEY, CDR2 SMNVEV (reference sequence). The CDR3 runs to 13 residues. V was trimmed by 5 bases and J by 3 bases, leaving 11 bases between them. CDR3 in DNA: TGTGCCAGCAGTGACCAGGGTGGCTACGAGCAGTACTTC. Protein product: CASSDQGGYEQYF.

This clonotype was observed a handful of times. The chain carries TRBV7-3 and TRBJ1-6, with D perhaps matching TRBD1 (5 bases). Trimming left V 0 bases short and J 8 bases short, with 11 bases between. This CDR3 is built from 15 residues. Germline-derived CDR1 and CDR2 are SGHTA and FQGTGA. DNA of the CDR3: TGTGCCAGCAGCTTAACGGTAACGGGGGATTCACCCCTCCACTTT. Translating it yields CASSLTVTGDSPLHF.

This clonotype was recorded a few times. This sequence joins TRBV2 and TRBJ1-5; D not certain. V was shortened by 5 bases and J by 6 bases, with 11 bases between the two germline ends. Germline loops: CDR1 SNHLY, CDR2 FYNNEI. CDR3 size: 13 residues. CDR3 residues: CASSSDSGQPQHF. CDR3 coding DNA: TGTGCCAGCAGTTCGGATAGCGGTCAGCCCCAGCATTTT. The variable domain in full, with the rest retrieved from reference TRBV2 and TRBJ1-5, is EPEVTQTPSHQVTQMGQEVILRCVPISNHLYFYWYRQILGQKVEFLVSFYNNEISEKSEIFDDQFSVERPDGSNFTLKIRSTKLEDSAMYFCASSSDSGQPQHFGDGTRLSIL.